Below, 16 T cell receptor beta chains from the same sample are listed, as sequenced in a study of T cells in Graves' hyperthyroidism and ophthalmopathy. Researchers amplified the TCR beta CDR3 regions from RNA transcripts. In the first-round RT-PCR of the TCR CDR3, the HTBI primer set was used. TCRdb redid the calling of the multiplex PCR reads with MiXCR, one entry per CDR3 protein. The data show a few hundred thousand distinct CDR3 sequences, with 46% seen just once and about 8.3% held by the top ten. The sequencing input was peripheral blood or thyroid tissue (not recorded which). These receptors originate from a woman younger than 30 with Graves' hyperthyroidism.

The CDR3 coding sequence is TGCAGCGCCGGGGGATCGGGCACTGAAGCTTTCTTT. Protein: CSAGGSGTEAFF. The J gene is TRBJ1-1, the V gene TRBV29-1; perhaps TRBD1 as D (5 bases). V was trimmed by 7 bases and J by 4 bases, leaving 13 bases between them. CDR3 length: 12 residues. The germline V gene has CDR1 SQVTM and CDR2 ANQGSEA.

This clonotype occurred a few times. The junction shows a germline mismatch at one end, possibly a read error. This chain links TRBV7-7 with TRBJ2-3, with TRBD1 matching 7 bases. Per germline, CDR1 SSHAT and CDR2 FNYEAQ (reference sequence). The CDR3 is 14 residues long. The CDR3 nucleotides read TGTGCTAGCAGCCTAAGACAGGGAGCAGATACGCAGTATTTT. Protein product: CASSLRQGADTQYF.

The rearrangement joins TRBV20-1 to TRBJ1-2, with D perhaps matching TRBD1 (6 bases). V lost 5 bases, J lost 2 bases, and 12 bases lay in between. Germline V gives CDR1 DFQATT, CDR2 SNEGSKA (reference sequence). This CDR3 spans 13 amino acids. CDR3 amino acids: CSASPDRNYGYTF. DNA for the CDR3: TGCAGTGCTTCTCCGGACAGAAACTATGGCTACACCTTC.

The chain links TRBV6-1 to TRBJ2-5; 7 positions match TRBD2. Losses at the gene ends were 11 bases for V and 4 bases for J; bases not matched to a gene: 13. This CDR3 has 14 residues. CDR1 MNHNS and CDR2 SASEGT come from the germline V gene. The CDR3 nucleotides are TGTGCCGGCGAAGGCGGGGAGGGACCAGAGACCCAGTACTTC. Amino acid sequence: CAGEGGEGPETQYF.

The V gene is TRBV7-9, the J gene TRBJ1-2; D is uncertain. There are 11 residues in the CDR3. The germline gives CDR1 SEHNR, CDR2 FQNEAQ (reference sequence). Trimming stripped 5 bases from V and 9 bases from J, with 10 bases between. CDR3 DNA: TGTGCCAGCAGCCCCAGCGGGAGCTACACCTTC. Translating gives CASSPSGSYTF.

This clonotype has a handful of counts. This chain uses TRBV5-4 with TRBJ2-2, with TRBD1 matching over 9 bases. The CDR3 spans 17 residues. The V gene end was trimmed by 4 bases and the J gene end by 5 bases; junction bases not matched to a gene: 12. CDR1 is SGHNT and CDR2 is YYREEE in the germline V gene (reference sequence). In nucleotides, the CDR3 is TGTGCCAGCAGCATCCCGGACAGGGGTCAATGGACCGGGGAGCTGTTTTTT. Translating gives CASSIPDRGQWTGELFF.

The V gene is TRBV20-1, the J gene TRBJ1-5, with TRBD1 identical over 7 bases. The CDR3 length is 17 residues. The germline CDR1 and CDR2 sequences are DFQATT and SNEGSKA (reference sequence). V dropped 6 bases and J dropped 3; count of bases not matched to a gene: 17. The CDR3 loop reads CSASSPRGQADNQPQHF. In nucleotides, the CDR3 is TGCAGTGCCAGCAGTCCCCGTGGACAGGCGGACAATCAGCCCCAGCATTTT.

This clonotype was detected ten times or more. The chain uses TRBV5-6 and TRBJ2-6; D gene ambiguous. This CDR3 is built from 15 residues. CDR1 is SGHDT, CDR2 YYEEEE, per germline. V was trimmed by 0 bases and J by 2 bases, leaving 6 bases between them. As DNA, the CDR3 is TGTGCCAGCAGCTTGGGGGAAACTGGGGCCAACGTCCTGACTTTC. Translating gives CASSLGETGANVLTF.

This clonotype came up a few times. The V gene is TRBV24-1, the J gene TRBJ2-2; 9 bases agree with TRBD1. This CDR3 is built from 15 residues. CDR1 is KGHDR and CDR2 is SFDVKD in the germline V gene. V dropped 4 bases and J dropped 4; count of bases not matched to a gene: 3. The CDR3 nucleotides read TGTGCCACCAGTGAAGACAGGGGGGGCACCGGGGAGCTGTTTTTT. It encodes CATSEDRGGTGELFF.

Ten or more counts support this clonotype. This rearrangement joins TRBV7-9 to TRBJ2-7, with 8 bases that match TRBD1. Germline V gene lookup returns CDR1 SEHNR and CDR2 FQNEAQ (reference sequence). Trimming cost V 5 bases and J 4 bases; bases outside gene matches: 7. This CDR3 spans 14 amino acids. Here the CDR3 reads CASSPKDREYEQYF. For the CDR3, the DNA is TGTGCCAGCAGCCCCAAGGACAGGGAATACGAGCAGTACTTC.

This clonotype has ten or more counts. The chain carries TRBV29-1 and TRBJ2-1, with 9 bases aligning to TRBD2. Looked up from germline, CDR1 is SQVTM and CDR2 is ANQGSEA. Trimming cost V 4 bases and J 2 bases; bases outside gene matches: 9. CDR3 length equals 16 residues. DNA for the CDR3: TGCAGCGTTGGGGGGGATAGCGGGAGAACCTACAATGAGCAGTTCTTC. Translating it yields CSVGGDSGRTYNEQFF.

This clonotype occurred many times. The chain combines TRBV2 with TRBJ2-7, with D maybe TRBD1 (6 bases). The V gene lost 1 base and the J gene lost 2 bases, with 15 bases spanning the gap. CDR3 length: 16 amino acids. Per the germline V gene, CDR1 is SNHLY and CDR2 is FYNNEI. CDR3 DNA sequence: TGTGCCAGCAGTGAAGGAACAGGGAGACTACCCTACGAGCAGTACTTC. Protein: CASSEGTGRLPYEQYF.

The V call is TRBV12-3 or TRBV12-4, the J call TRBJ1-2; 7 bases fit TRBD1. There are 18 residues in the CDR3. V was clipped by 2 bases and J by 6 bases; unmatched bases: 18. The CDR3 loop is CASSLIGGRDSHSNGYTF. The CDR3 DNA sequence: TGTGCCAGCAGTTTAATTGGGGGACGGGACAGTCACTCGAATGGCTACACCTTC.

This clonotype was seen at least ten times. The CDR3, as DNA: TGCAGTGCTCTAGTAGGGGACAGGTGGATCACTGAAGCTTTCTTT. As protein: CSALVGDRWITEAFF. The chain employs TRBV20-1 and TRBJ1-1; 8 bases line up with TRBD1. The CDR3 has 15 amino acids. V shed 5 bases and J 4 bases; nucleotides not matched to a gene: 12. CDR1 is DFQATT, CDR2 SNEGSKA, per germline (reference sequence).

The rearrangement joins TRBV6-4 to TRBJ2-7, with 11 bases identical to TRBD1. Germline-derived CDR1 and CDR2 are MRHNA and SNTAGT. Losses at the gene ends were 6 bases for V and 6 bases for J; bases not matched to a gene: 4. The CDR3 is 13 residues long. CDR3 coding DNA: TGTGCCAGCAGATGGACAGGGGGCGGCGAGCAGTACTTC. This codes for CASRWTGGGEQYF.

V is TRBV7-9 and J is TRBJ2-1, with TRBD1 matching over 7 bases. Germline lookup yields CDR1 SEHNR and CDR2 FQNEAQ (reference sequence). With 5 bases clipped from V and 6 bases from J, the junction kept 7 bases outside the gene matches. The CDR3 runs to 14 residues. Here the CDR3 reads CASSLSRGLNEQFF. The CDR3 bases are TGTGCCAGCAGCCTTTCGAGGGGGCTCAATGAGCAGTTCTTC.